This TCR beta chain appears in the sequencing data of a study of blood T cell repertoires in COVID-19. As for the study in general: The samples span acute and convalescent COVID-19 from the United States, Italy and Spain. The cDNA or gDNA used as material had been derived from T cells, B-cell-depleted T cells, or PBMCs.

Original processing methods: Reference gene primer amplification gave nucleated cell count estimates. Clones were read by immunoSEQ multiplex PCR, and TCRdb kept only the in-frame ones, dropping some. V and J calls and clone size follow that table, whereas D and trimming were derived from the DNA. This sample has some 200,000 clones, with 94% found just once. The CDR3 extends over 11 amino acids. Trimming removed 7 bases at V and 1 base at J, with 4 bases between. Germline lookup yields CDR1 MNHEY and CDR2 SVGAGI. While infection was still active, Seattle patients were enrolled and then followed longitudinally.

Sample: peripheral blood. This TCR was sampled from a man aged 25 to 40 with COVID-19, enrolled during active disease. The V gene is TRBV6-5, the J gene TRBJ1-1; D call uncertain. The CDR3 nucleotides read TGTGCCAGCAACTGGAACACTGAAGCTTTCTTT. Translated: CASNWNTEAFF.